This T cell receptor beta chain was recorded in a study of cytomegalovirus exposure and HLA in healthy donors. Study at large: Earlier results showed roughly 120 million unique TCR beta sequences derived from approximately 180 million T cells. Assignment to the Caucasian-associated ancestry cluster applied to around four fifths of the approximately 360 genotyped donors.

The CDR3 has 17 amino acids. Germline CDR1 is SGHRS and CDR2 is YFSETQ. V dropped 2 bases and J dropped 0; count of bases not matched to a gene: 8. PCR employed 60 Vbeta and 13 Jbeta primers. The repertoire was sequenced with immunoSEQ multiplex PCR; TCRdb's copy has only in-frame clones and lacks some. The table lists 42,000 or so clones, about 47% of them singletons, with 12% in the top ten. The sequenced sample consisted of PBMCs. The rearrangement joins TRBV5-1 to TRBJ2-1; 7 bases line up with TRBD1. The receptor's source is a human donor in good health. CDR3 in DNA: TGCGCCAGCAGCTTTTCCACGGGACAGCGCTCCTACAATGAGCAGTTCTTC. Translated: CASSFSTGQRSYNEQFF.